Shown below are 12 T cell receptor beta chains from a single sample sequenced in a study of T-cell memory formation after mild COVID-19. TCRdb passed the 5' RACE reads through MiXCR, listing each CDR3 protein once. The sample comprises over 450,000 distinct CDR3 sequences, around 21% of which are singletons, and 9.5% to 15% rests with the top ten. Sequences were obtained from PBMCs or a T cell subset sorted from them (not recorded which). These TCRs come from an adult woman who had mild COVID-19 (a few samples of this study predate the infection). Cell type and time point are not known.

The rearrangement uses TRBV7-9 and TRBJ1-1; D perhaps matches TRBD1 (5 bases). The CDR3 runs to 16 residues. Between the trimmed V and J ends, which lost 2 bases and 3 bases, there was a span of 16 bases. CDR1 is SEHNR and CDR2 is FQNEAQ in the germline V gene (reference sequence). The CDR3 here is CASSLMDLGRDTEAFF. The CDR3, as DNA: TGTGCCAGCAGCTTAATGGACTTGGGGCGGGACACTGAAGCTTTCTTT.

The genes are TRBV14 and TRBJ2-1; D uncertain. The V end lost 4 bases, the J end lost 8 bases, and 21 bases lay between the germline ends. Germline lookup yields CDR1 SGHDN and CDR2 FVKESK. The CDR3 spans 16 residues. The CDR3 bases are TGTGCCAGCAGCCCCCGACTGGCGCATGGGTCAGATGAGCAGTTCTTC. Its translation: CASSPRLAHGSDEQFF.

V is TRBV6-5 and J is TRBJ1-4; D may be TRBD1 (6 bases). Per germline, CDR1 MNHEY and CDR2 SVGAGI. The CDR3 loop spans 13 amino acids. V lost 6 bases and J lost 7, with 12 bases in between. CDR3 loop: CASRKGGGEKLFF. The DNA for the CDR3 is TGTGCCAGCAGAAAAGGGGGGGGTGAAAAACTGTTTTTT.

This clonotype appeared a few times. The V call is TRBV12-3 or TRBV12-4, the J call TRBJ1-3, with a weak D call TRBD1 (6 bases). This CDR3 comprises 16 residues. Trimming took off 2 bases at V and 0 bases at J, with 11 bases between the two ends. In nucleotides, the CDR3 is TGTGCCAGCAGTTTACGGACAGTCAGCTCTGGAAACACCATATATTTT. As protein: CASSLRTVSSGNTIYF.

In this sample, this clonotype turned up a few times. This chain joins TRBV29-1 and TRBJ2-1; 9 bases agree with TRBD2. The V and J ends lost 6 bases and 9 bases, in that order; junction bases with no gene match: 9. Germline values: CDR1 SQVTM, CDR2 ANQGSEA. This CDR3 is built from 13 residues. The CDR3 sequence: CSVQSGGRGEQFF. The CDR3 DNA follows: TGCAGCGTACAGAGCGGGGGGCGAGGTGAGCAGTTCTTC.

V is TRBV20-1 and J is TRBJ2-7, with D possibly matching TRBD2 (5 bases). Trimming removed 0 bases from V and 3 bases from J, with 15 bases in between. The length of the CDR3 is 15 residues. Germline V CDR1 and CDR2: DFQATT, SNEGSKA (reference sequence). The DNA for the CDR3 is TGCAGTGCTAGAGAGAGCGGTAGTCTCATCTACGAGCAGTACTTC. Protein sequence: CSARESGSLIYEQYF.

The chain couples TRBV9 to TRBJ2-2; 9 nucleotides align to TRBD2. Per germline, CDR1 SGDLS and CDR2 YYNGEE. The CDR3 has 17 amino acids. V lost 0 bases and J lost 1; bases outside the gene matches: 4. CDR3 coding DNA: TGTGCCAGCAGCGTAGTCGCGGGGGGGCTGAACACCGGGGAGCTGTTTTTT. It encodes CASSVVAGGLNTGELFF.

This clonotype was picked up a small number of times. The chain is built from TRBV5-1 and TRBJ2-1; no firm D call. V was cut by 0 bases and J by 9 bases, with 10 bases left in between. Germline V lookup: CDR1 SGHRS, CDR2 YFSETQ. The CDR3 totals 13 residues. The CDR3 nucleotides are TGCGCCAGCAGCTTGGATTACAGTGGTGAGCAGTTCTTC. Its translation: CASSLDYSGEQFF. The full variable domain, with the rest looked up from reference TRBV5-1 and TRBJ2-1, is KAGVTQTPRYLIKTRGQQVTLSCSPISGHRSVSWYQQTPGQGLQFLFEYFSETQRNKGNFPGRFSGRQFSNSRSEMNVSTLELGDSALYLCASSLDYSGEQFFGPGTRLTVL.

The CDR3 DNA reads TGTGCCAGCAGCCTCACTAGCGGGAGGGCCGGGGAGCTGTTTTTT. Its protein is CASSLTSGRAGELFF. J is TRBJ2-2 and V is TRBV7-3; 13 bases align to TRBD2. Germline trimming cut 5 bases from V and 6 bases from J; bases unmatched to any gene: 3. The CDR3 consists of 15 residues. Germline CDR1 is SGHTA and CDR2 is FQGTGA.

The chain carries TRBV5-1 and TRBJ1-1; TRBD1 aligns across 7 bases. This CDR3 has 14 residues. Germline assignment: CDR1 SGHRS and CDR2 YFSETQ. Unmatched junction bases numbered 8, after V lost 4 bases and J lost 5 bases. In DNA, the CDR3 is TGCGCCAGCAGCCGACAGGGTAGGGAAACTGAAGCTTTCTTT. Protein sequence: CASSRQGRETEAFF.

In its sample, this clonotype was seen many times. The chain is built from TRBV15 and TRBJ1-1, with 7 bases lining up with TRBD1. The V segment lost 2 bases and the J segment 3 bases; nucleotides outside the gene matches: 6. This CDR3 comprises 15 residues. The V gene's germline CDR1 is LNHNV and CDR2 YYDKDF (reference sequence). CDR3 nucleotides: TGTGCCACCAGCAGACTAGGGGGCTACGACACTGAAGCTTTCTTT. Amino acid sequence: CATSRLGGYDTEAFF.

This clonotype was counted ten times or more. The chain uses TRBV5-1 and TRBJ1-1, with no clear D. V was shortened by 1 base and J by 4 bases, with 8 bases between the two germline ends. The CDR3 sequence is 13 residues long. CDR1 and CDR2 from the germline V gene are SGHRS and YFSETQ. CDR3 DNA sequence: TGCGCCAGCAGCTTGAACCGGGGCACTGAAGCTTTCTTT. This translates into CASSLNRGTEAFF.